Following are 5 T cell receptor beta chains from one sample sequenced in a study of blood T cell repertoires in COVID-19. Measured with immunoSEQ multiplex PCR; TCRdb has only the in-frame clones, and not every one. This table holds approximately 300,000 clones, 90% found once. Sequenced sample: peripheral blood. The receptors here all came from a woman between 40 and 50 years old with COVID-19, enrolled during active disease.

V is TRBV6-5 and J is TRBJ1-1; TRBD1 aligns across 8 bases. This CDR3 is 14 amino acids long. V lost 5 bases to trimming and J lost 5 bases; unmatched junction nucleotides: 7. Per germline, CDR1 MNHEY and CDR2 SVGAGI. In DNA form, the CDR3 reads TGTGCCAGCAGTAGAACAGGGGGTTGGACTGAAGCTTTCTTT. It is translated as CASSRTGGWTEAFF.

V is TRBV6-2 or TRBV6-3 and J is TRBJ2-3, with TRBD2 matching 7 bases. V was pared by 2 bases and J by 4 bases, with 9 bases of the junction left unmatched. There are 16 residues in the CDR3. Germline V gene lookup returns CDR1 MNHEY and CDR2 SVGEGT. This CDR3 is CASSYIAGRRADTQYF. CDR3 nucleotides: TGTGCCAGCAGTTACATAGCGGGCAGAAGGGCAGATACGCAGTATTTT.

The V gene is TRBV9, the J gene TRBJ2-2, with D unclear. The CDR3 has 17 residues. Germline assignment: CDR1 SGDLS and CDR2 YYNGEE. The germline V and J ends were trimmed by 0 bases and 1 base, with 13 bases remaining between them. This CDR3 reads CASSVALRPENTGELFF. In DNA, the CDR3 is TGTGCCAGCAGCGTAGCTCTGAGGCCAGAGAACACCGGGGAGCTGTTTTTT.

V gene TRBV9 combines with J gene TRBJ2-7, with D perhaps matching TRBD1 (5 bases). Germline assignment: CDR1 SGDLS and CDR2 YYNGEE. The CDR3 sequence is 14 residues long. Between the trimmed V and J ends, which lost 0 bases and 2 bases, there was a span of 9 bases. The CDR3 nucleotides are TGTGCCAGCAGCGTAGGACAGCCCCCCTACGAGCAGTACTTC. Translating gives CASSVGQPPYEQYF.

The chain uses TRBV2 and TRBJ2-1; D may be TRBD1 (6 bases). CDR1 and CDR2 from the germline V gene are SNHLY and FYNNEI. The CDR3 is 15 amino acids. Between the trimmed V and J ends, which lost 1 base and 4 bases, there was a span of 11 bases. The CDR3 loop is CASSEGGQSYNEQFF. The CDR3 DNA follows: TGTGCCAGCAGTGAAGGAGGACAGTCGTACAATGAGCAGTTCTTC.